The present T cell receptor (beta chain) was sequenced within a study of cytomegalovirus exposure and HLA in healthy donors (dated by TCRdb to between 2016 and 2019). Regarding the research as a whole: According to a later analysis, one platform produced both the roughly 130 validation repertoires and the 620 or so repertoires of the first cohort. The study was designed to test whether signatures of past pathogen exposure could be identified by cataloging public T cell receptors. Besides the first cohort of 666 subjects, a separate validation cohort made up of roughly 120 different subjects was used. To predict cytomegalovirus infection status, the study combined high-throughput TCR immunosequencing, statistical association of individual TCRs with disease status, and machine learning.

In its sample, this clone was seen once. Its cognate antigen has yet to be identified. The junction does not match germline at one end; this may be a read error. Including cysteine and phenylalanine, the CDR3 has 16 amino acids. Only the CDR3 portion is preserved as DNA: 48 bases, with reading frame beginning at the first base. Via the germline V gene (reference sequence), CDR1 is SSHAT and CDR2 FNYEAQ. What the authors observed across the whole study: In the study, roughly 160 TCR beta chains were listed as associated with cytomegalovirus. In both the original and validation cohorts, the classifier was reported to diagnose cytomegalovirus status with high specificity and sensitivity. Most TCR sequences were seen in very few donors, while some public TCRs were found in many individuals. It was suggested by the authors that the approach could potentially be generalized to other disease states and immunological phenotypes. A few of the identified cytomegalovirus-associated TCR beta chains were confirmed in vitro to be specific for cytomegalovirus antigens. In a later analysis, TCRs clustered in the first cohort were found to also tend to co-occur in the roughly 120 validation repertoires, with 90% to 95% of cluster scores above 0. A later analysis had no HLA typing for the validation cohort, so co-occurrence there was scored across all 130 or so repertoires.

Receptor libraries were prepared by the immunoSEQ multiplex PCR assay. On the study's bioinformatics: A statistical classification framework was built for diagnosing cytomegalovirus status from the catalog of TCR beta chain sequences. TCRdb took over this immuneACCESS table, retaining in-frame rearrangements with V and J assigned. Such tables are incomplete; in checked studies, under half of the missing clones stem from an unresolved V gene, and the remainder is unexplained. V, J and clone size were drawn from that table, and D and trimming were deduced from the DNA. Recorded for this sample are some 68,000 clones; roughly 97% of them occurred a single time. More than 2% of the sample is taken by the ten largest. The donors were included in the validation cohort of roughly 120 subjects, a group kept apart from the roughly 670-subject first cohort.

The receptor's source is a man aged 18 to 29 in good health and CMV-seronegative. The sample consisted of PBMCs. The sequence joins TRBV7-7 to TRBJ2-1; 9 bases in between match TRBD2. The CDR3 region: CASSAGTSFAHNEQFF. The DNA sequence is given as TGTGCTAGCAGCGCCGGGACTAGCTTCGCCCACAATGAGCAGTTCTTC.